Following are 4 T cell receptor beta chains from one sample sequenced in a study of blood T cell repertoires in COVID-19. TCRdb keeps only in-frame clones here, not all; method: immunoSEQ multiplex PCR. The table includes 70,000 or so clones, over 80% detected once. Material for sequencing was peripheral blood. These TCRs come from a man at least 80 years old with active or convalescent COVID-19.

Points on this clone: Distinct nucleotide sequences in the sample also encode this CDR3. V is TRBV18 and J is TRBJ1-1; 10 positions match TRBD1. CDR3 length equals 15 residues. Germline V gene data show CDR1 as KGHSH and CDR2 as LQKENI. V lost 3 bases to trimming and J lost 2 bases; unmatched junction nucleotides: 3. In DNA form, the CDR3 reads TGTGCCAGCTCACCCGGGACAGGGGATAACACTGAAGCTTTCTTT. It yields the protein CASSPGTGDNTEAFF.

V is TRBV4-2 and J is TRBJ1-3; D gene unclear. CDR3 size: 16 residues. Germline V gene data show CDR1 as LGHNA and CDR2 as YNFKEQ. V was trimmed by 1 base and J by 4 bases, leaving 14 bases between them. CDR3 DNA: TGTGCCAGCAGCCAAGTCGGCGGAGCGCTCGGAAACACCATATATTTT. This gives the protein CASSQVGGALGNTIYF.

The chain recombines TRBV11-2 with TRBJ1-1; the D gene is possibly TRBD1 (5 bases). The V end lost 4 bases, the J end lost 4 bases, and 16 bases lay between the germline ends. The CDR3 loop spans 15 amino acids. The germline gives CDR1 SGHAT, CDR2 FQNNGV. The CDR3 loop reads CASSSLLRRGTEAFF. The CDR3 DNA is TGTGCCAGCAGCTCTCTGCTTCGGAGGGGCACTGAAGCTTTCTTT.

This chain links TRBV11-3 with TRBJ1-1, with no clear D. Germline V gives CDR1 SGHNT, CDR2 YENEEA. CDR3 length: 14 amino acids. Between the trimmed V and J ends, which lost 1 base and 4 bases, there was a span of 10 bases. DNA for the CDR3: TGTGCCAGCAGCTTAGTCAGGATTGGCACTGAAGCTTTCTTT. This gives the protein CASSLVRIGTEAFF.